What follows is one TCR beta chain and its context. The source of the sample is a study of blood T cell repertoires in COVID-19. Original data processing: Amplification from reference gene primers served as the basis for estimated nucleated cell counts. Produced via immunoSEQ multiplex PCR; TCRdb's table is partial and in-frame only. D and trimming were read from the DNA, whereas the V and J calls and clone size are those reported in that table. Of just over 250,000 clones listed, about 90% were seen once; the top ten hold about 2.5%. V was clipped by 4 bases and J by 7 bases; unmatched bases: 7. This CDR3 has 14 residues. Germline loops: CDR1 MNHEY, CDR2 SVGEGT.

Specimen: peripheral blood. The V gene is TRBV6-2 or TRBV6-3, the J gene TRBJ1-2; 9 positions match TRBD1. This clonotype originated in a person under 30 with COVID-19, enrolled during active disease. CDR3 region: CASSSGQGTGGYTF. The CDR3 DNA is TGTGCCAGCAGTTCCGGACAGGGGACAGGTGGCTACACCTTC.